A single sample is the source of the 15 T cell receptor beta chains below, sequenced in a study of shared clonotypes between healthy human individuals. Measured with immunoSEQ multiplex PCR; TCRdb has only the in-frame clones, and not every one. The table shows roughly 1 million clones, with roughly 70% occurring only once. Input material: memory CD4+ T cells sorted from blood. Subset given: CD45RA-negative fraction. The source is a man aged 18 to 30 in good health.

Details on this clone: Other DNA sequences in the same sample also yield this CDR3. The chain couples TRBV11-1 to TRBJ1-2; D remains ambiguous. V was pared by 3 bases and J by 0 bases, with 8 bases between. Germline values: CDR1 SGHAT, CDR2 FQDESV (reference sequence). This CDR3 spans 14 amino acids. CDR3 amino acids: CASSFRGANYGYTF. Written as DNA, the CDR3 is TGTGCCAGCAGCTTCCGGGGTGCTAACTATGGCTACACCTTC.

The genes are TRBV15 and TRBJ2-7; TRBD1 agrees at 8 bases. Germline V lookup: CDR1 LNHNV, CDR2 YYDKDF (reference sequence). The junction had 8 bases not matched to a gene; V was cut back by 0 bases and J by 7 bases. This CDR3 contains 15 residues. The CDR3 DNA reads TGTGCCACCAGCAGAGATCGTGCAGGGGGCAGGGAGCAGTACTTC. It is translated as CATSRDRAGGREQYF.

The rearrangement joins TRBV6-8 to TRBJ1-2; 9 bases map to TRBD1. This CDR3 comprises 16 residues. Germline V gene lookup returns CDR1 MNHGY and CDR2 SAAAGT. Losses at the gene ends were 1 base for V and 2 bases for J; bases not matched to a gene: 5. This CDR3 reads CASSYFGDRENYGYTF. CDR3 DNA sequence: TGTGCCAGCAGTTACTTTGGGGACAGGGAGAACTATGGCTACACCTTC.

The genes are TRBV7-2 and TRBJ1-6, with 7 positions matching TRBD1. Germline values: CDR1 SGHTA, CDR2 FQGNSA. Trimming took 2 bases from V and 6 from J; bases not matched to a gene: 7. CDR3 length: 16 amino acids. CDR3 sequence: CASSLIGGDFNSPLHF. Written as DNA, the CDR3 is TGTGCCAGCAGCTTAATAGGGGGCGATTTTAATTCACCCCTCCACTTT.

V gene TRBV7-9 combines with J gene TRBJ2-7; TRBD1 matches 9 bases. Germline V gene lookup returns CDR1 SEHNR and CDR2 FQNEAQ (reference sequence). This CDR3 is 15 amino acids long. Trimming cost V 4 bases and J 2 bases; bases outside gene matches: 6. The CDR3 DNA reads TGTGCCAGCAGCTCCTGGGGACAGGGAACCTACGAGCAGTACTTC. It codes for CASSSWGQGTYEQYF. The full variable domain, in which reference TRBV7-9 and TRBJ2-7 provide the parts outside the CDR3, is DTGVSQNPRHKITKRGQNVTFRCDPISEHNRLYWYRQTLGQGPEFLTYFQNEAQLEKSRLLSDRFSAERPKGSFSTLEIQRTEQGDSAMYLCASSSWGQGTYEQYFGPGTRLTVT.

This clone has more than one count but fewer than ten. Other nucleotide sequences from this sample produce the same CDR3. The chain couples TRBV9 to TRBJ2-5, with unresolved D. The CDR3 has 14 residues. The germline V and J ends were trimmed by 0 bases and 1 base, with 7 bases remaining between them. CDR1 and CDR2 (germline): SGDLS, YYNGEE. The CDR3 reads CASSVGGLQETQYF. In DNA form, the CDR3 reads TGTGCCAGCAGCGTAGGGGGTCTCCAAGAGACCCAGTACTTC.

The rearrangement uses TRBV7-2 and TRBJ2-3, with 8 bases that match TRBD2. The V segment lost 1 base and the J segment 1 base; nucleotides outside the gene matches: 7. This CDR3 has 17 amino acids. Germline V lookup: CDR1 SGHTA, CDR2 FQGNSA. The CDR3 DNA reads TGTGCCAGCAGCTTAGGGCAGTTCGGGGGGGGCACAGATACGCAGTATTTT. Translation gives CASSLGQFGGGTDTQYF.

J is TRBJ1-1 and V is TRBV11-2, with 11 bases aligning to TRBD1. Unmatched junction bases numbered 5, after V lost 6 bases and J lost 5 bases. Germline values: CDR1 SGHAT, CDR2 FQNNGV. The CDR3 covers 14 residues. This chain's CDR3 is CASRLGTGGTEAFF. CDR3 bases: TGTGCCAGCAGGCTCGGGACAGGGGGAACTGAAGCTTTCTTT.

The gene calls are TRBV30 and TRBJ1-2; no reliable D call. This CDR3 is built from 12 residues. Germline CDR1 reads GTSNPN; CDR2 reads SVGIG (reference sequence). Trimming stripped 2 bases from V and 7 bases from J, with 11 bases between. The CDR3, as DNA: TGTGCCTGGAGTACCTCAGGTACTGGCTACACCTTC. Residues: CAWSTSGTGYTF.

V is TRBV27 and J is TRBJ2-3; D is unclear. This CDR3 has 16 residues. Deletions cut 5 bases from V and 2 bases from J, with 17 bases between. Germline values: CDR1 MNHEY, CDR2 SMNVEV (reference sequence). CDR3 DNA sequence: TGTGCCAGCAGTACACGATTTGGACGTTCCACAGATACGCAGTATTTT. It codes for CASSTRFGRSTDTQYF.

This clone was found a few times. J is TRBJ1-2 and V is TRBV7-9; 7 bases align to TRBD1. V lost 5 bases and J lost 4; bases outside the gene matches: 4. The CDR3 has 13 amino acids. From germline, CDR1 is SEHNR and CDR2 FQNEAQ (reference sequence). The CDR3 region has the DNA TGTGCCAGCAGCATGACAGGGTTCTATGGCTACACCTTC. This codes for CASSMTGFYGYTF.

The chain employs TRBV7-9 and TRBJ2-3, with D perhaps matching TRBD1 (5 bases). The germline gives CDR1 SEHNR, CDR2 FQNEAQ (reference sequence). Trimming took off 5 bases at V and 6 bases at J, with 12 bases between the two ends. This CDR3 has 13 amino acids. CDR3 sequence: CASSLLGVDTQYF. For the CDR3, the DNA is TGTGCCAGCAGCCTCCTAGGGGTGGATACGCAGTATTTT.

The CDR3 region is CASSEDYGYTF. In DNA form, the CDR3 reads TGTGCCAGCAGTGAGGACTATGGCTACACCTTC. The genes are TRBV2 and TRBJ1-2; D gene uncertain. This CDR3 is built from 11 residues. Germline V gene sequence: CDR1 SNHLY, CDR2 FYNNEI. V was cut by 3 bases and J by 3 bases, with 2 bases left in between.

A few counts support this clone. CDR3 sequence (DNA): TGTGCCAGCAAGGCGGGGGGGCCCACAGATACGCAGTATTTT. Translated: CASKAGGPTDTQYF. This chain joins TRBV27 and TRBJ2-3; 9 bases are shared with TRBD2. The germline V gene encodes CDR1 MNHEY and CDR2 SMNVEV (reference sequence). The CDR3 totals 14 residues. V was clipped by 7 bases and J by 2 bases; unmatched bases: 4.

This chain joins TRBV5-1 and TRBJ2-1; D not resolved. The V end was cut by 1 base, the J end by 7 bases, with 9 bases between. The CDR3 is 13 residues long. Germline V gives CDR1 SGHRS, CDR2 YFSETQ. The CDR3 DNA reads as TGCGCCAGCAGCTTGTTGGTAGGTAATGAGCAGTTCTTC. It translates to CASSLLVGNEQFF.